The 5 T cell receptor beta chains reported below all come from one sample, sequenced in a study of T cells after yellow fever vaccination. Using its own MiXCR run on the 5' RACE reads, TCRdb lists one record per CDR3 protein. The sample carries about 340,000 distinct CDR3 sequences, approximately 13% recorded once. Sequencing used CD4+ T cells sorted from PBMCs, obtained 15 days after the yellow fever booster vaccination. The receptors here all came from a man between 18 and 29 years old who received the YFV17D yellow fever vaccine.

The V and J genes are TRBV2 and TRBJ2-4; D unresolved. The V gene lost 2 bases and the J gene lost 8 bases, with 7 bases spanning the gap. CDR1 is SNHLY and CDR2 is FYNNEI in the germline V gene. This CDR3 region has 12 residues. CDR3 region: CASSELADIQYF. The CDR3, as DNA: TGTGCCAGCAGTGAACTTGCGGACATTCAGTACTTC.

The chain links TRBV12-3 or TRBV12-4 to TRBJ2-3; no reliable D call. Trimming pared 6 bases from V and 1 base from J, leaving 11 bases between. The CDR3 contains 14 residues. The CDR3 DNA sequence: TGTGCCAGCAGCCGACTCCAGGGCACAGATACGCAGTATTTT. Its translation: CASSRLQGTDTQYF.

This clonotype was detected a few times. The chain is built from TRBV7-2 and TRBJ2-1; perhaps TRBD2 as D (5 bases). Germline V gene data show CDR1 as SGHTA and CDR2 as FQGNSA. The CDR3 totals 14 residues. V was shortened by 5 bases and J by 8 bases, with 16 bases between the two germline ends. The CDR3 DNA sequence: TGTGCCAGCAGCCCCGACCAAGGGCGGGATGAGCAGTTCTTC. It translates to CASSPDQGRDEQFF.

This clonotype was recorded a few times. This rearrangement joins TRBV11-2 to TRBJ2-7; TRBD1 agrees at 8 bases. CDR1 and CDR2 from the germline V gene are SGHAT and FQNNGV. V dropped 7 bases and J dropped 2; count of bases not matched to a gene: 7. This CDR3 is 14 amino acids long. In DNA, the CDR3 is TGTGCCAGCACCTGGGACAGGCTGACCTACGAGCAGTACTTC. This sequence encodes CASTWDRLTYEQYF.

The chain carries TRBV7-6 and TRBJ2-3, with TRBD2 matching over 9 bases. Per the germline V gene, CDR1 is SGHVS and CDR2 is FNYEAQ. The V gene end was trimmed by 5 bases and the J gene end by 4 bases; junction bases not matched to a gene: 7. CDR3 size: 15 residues. The CDR3 region is CASSPRLAGADTQYF. In nucleotides, the CDR3 is TGTGCCAGCAGCCCGCGGTTAGCGGGGGCAGATACGCAGTATTTT.